This T cell receptor (beta chain) stems from a study of CD8 T cells in Susac syndrome. Findings and caveats of the study: As the study acknowledged, the number of individuals in its TCR sequencing and HLA analysis was relatively small.

Notes on this clonotype: Its target is unknown.

Sequencing of TCR beta, carried out with a high-throughput approach, was applied to CD8+ and CD4+ T cells from the blood. Both CD4+ and CD8+ T cells were negatively isolated, and TEMRA cells underwent FACS enrichment. The germline V gene has CDR1 MNHNY and CDR2 SVGAGI (reference sequence). The CDR3 is 15 amino acids. V was cut by 7 bases and J by 4 bases, with 17 bases left in between. RNA totalling roughly 0.45 to 1 ug underwent reverse transcription with random hexamers. The CDR3 of TCR beta was amplified by immunoSEQ multiplex PCR across 54 Vbeta and 13 Jbeta. TCRdb processed the immunoSEQ multiplex PCR reads anew with MiXCR; each CDR3 protein has one entry. This sample has 100,000 to 150,000 distinct CDR3 sequences, with about 94% found just once.

The receptor's source is a human donor in good health. This sequence joins TRBV6-6 and TRBJ1-5; no clear D. The sequenced material came from CD4+ T cells from PBMCs. The CDR3 sequence is CASTTRALGNQPQHF. CDR3 nucleotide sequence: TGTGCCAGCACCACGCGGGCCCTGGGAAATCAGCCCCAGCATTTT.